These 29 T cell receptor beta chains came from one sample sequenced in a study of Ad26.COV2.S vaccination and SARS-CoV-2 variants. This sample's treatment: about 20 received Ad26.COV2.S at low or high dose, single or two shots; about 5 received placebo; per-sample allocation not given. Samples were taken on day 63 after the first vaccine or placebo injection. TCRdb keeps only in-frame clones here, not all; method: immunoSEQ multiplex PCR. The sample carries about 350,000 clones, approximately 90% recorded once. The sequences come from peripheral blood, collected in a trial of Ad26.COV2.S vaccine versus placebo. These receptors were taken from a person aged 18-65 years who received the Ad26.COV2.S COVID-19 vaccine or a placebo.

The gene calls are TRBV10-1 and TRBJ2-7, with unresolved D. Trimming took 4 bases from V and 7 from J, leaving 14 bases between them. The CDR3 covers 13 residues. CDR1 and CDR2 (germline): WNHNN, SYGVQD (reference sequence). The CDR3 bases are TGCGCCAGCAGTGGCGACACCGTCGGAGAGCAGTACTTC. This sequence encodes CASSGDTVGEQYF.

The chain has TRBV2 and TRBJ2-3, with 15 positions matching TRBD2. The trim removed 0 bases at V and 6 bases at J, leaving 1 base unmatched. In germline, CDR1 is SNHLY, CDR2 FYNNEI. The CDR3 loop spans 16 amino acids. DNA of the CDR3: TGTGCCAGCAGTGAAGCCGGGACTAGCGGGAGGGATACGCAGTATTTT. Its translation is CASSEAGTSGRDTQYF.

The chain couples TRBV7-6 to TRBJ2-2, with a possible D match to TRBD2 (5 bases). V was shortened by 5 bases and J by 0 bases, with 13 bases between the two germline ends. Germline V CDR1 and CDR2: SGHVS, FNYEAQ. This CDR3 comprises 16 residues. This CDR3 reads CASSRPEGANTGELFF. The CDR3 DNA reads as TGTGCCAGCAGCCGCCCCGAGGGTGCGAACACCGGGGAGCTGTTTTTT.

The chain joins TRBV19 to TRBJ1-1; TRBD1 is a possible D gene (5 bases). The CDR3 contains 12 residues. Trimming cost V 10 bases and J 4 bases, with 13 bases left between them. Germline-derived CDR1 and CDR2 are LNHDA and SQIVND (reference sequence). The CDR3 DNA sequence: TGTGCCACTAGACAGACTTCCACTGAAGCTTTCTTT. Protein: CATRQTSTEAFF.

CDR3 region: CASSTGTGFETQYF. In DNA, the CDR3 is TGTGCCAGTAGTACCGGGACAGGTTTTGAGACCCAGTACTTC. The chain combines TRBV19 with TRBJ2-5; 8 nucleotides match TRBD1. CDR1 is LNHDA and CDR2 is SQIVND in the germline V gene (reference sequence). With V trimmed by 4 bases and J by 5 bases, 6 bases remained unmatched. The CDR3 is made up of 14 amino acids.

The chain has TRBV4-1 and TRBJ2-5; the D call may be TRBD1 or TRBD2 (5 bases each). The CDR3 is 14 residues long. Germline-derived CDR1 and CDR2 are MGHRA and YSYEKL. V dropped 3 bases and J dropped 1 base, with 9 bases sitting between them. CDR3 protein: CASSHSGLQETQYF. The DNA for the CDR3 is TGCGCCAGCAGCCATTCGGGGCTCCAAGAGACCCAGTACTTC.

The rearrangement links TRBV5-1 to TRBJ2-7, with 9 bases identical to TRBD1. J lost 2 bases, V lost 4 bases, and 10 bases had no gene match. Per germline, CDR1 SGHRS and CDR2 YFSETQ. The CDR3 covers 16 residues. DNA for the CDR3: TGCGCCAGCAGCACCCGGTTGGACAGGGGAACCTACGAGCAGTACTTC. Translating gives CASSTRLDRGTYEQYF.

This clone was counted a single time. The CDR3 DNA reads as TGCGCCAGCAGCCGACTGCCCGGGACACAAGATGAAAAACTGTTTTTT. Its translation is CASSRLPGTQDEKLFF. The chain joins TRBV4-1 to TRBJ1-4; possibly TRBD1 for D (6 bases). V gave up 4 bases and J gave up 6 bases, with 18 bases separating them. Germline CDR1 MGHRA, CDR2 YSYEKL. The CDR3 spans 16 residues.

This sequence joins TRBV20-1 and TRBJ1-2; D not certain. This CDR3 comprises 8 residues. Germline lookup yields CDR1 DFQATT and CDR2 SNEGSKA (reference sequence). DNA for the CDR3: TGCAGGGCATATGGCTACACCTTC. Amino acid sequence: CRAYGYTF.

V is TRBV28 and J is TRBJ2-5, with 9 bases aligning to TRBD1. The CDR3 sequence is 20 residues long. With V trimmed by 6 bases and J by 5 bases, 25 bases remained unmatched. Per the germline V gene, CDR1 is MDHEN and CDR2 is SYDVKM. For the CDR3, the DNA is TGTGCCAGCAGCGTCGGGATAATGAGGGGGAACACAGGGGGCTGGGAGACCCAGTACTTC. This translates into CASSVGIMRGNTGGWETQYF.

This sequence joins TRBV19 and TRBJ1-5, with D perhaps matching TRBD1 (5 bases). Germline V gives CDR1 LNHDA, CDR2 SQIVND (reference sequence). CDR3 size: 14 residues. V dropped 5 bases and J dropped 2 bases, with 10 bases sitting between them. In DNA form, the CDR3 reads TGTGCCAGTAGTCCAGGGTTTGGCAATCAGCCCCAGCATTTT. Its translation is CASSPGFGNQPQHF. Full variable domain (missing parts from reference TRBV19 and TRBJ1-5): DGGITQSPKYLFRKEGQNVTLSCEQNLNHDAMYWYRQDPGQGLRLIYYSQIVNDFQKGDIAEGYSVSREKKESFPLTVTSAQKNPTAFYLCASSPGFGNQPQHFGDGTRLSIL.

The gene calls are TRBV9 and TRBJ2-3; 7 nucleotides align to TRBD2. V shed 4 bases and J 2 bases; nucleotides not matched to a gene: 7. The CDR3 runs to 15 residues. The V gene's germline CDR1 is SGDLS and CDR2 YYNGEE. The CDR3, as DNA: TGTGCCAGCAGCTTCGGGGGGACTCCCACAGATACGCAGTATTTT. Translation: CASSFGGTPTDTQYF. Variable domain in full (rest from reference TRBV9 and TRBJ2-3): DSGVTQTPKHLITATGQRVTLRCSPRSGDLSVYWYQQSLDQGLQFLIQYYNGEERAKGNILERFSAQQFPDLHSELNLSSLELGDSALYFCASSFGGTPTDTQYFGPGTRLTVL.

The chain combines TRBV5-1 with TRBJ1-5; D is possibly TRBD1 (6 bases). V was trimmed by 1 base and J by 7 bases, leaving 15 bases between them. The germline CDR1 and CDR2 sequences are SGHRS and YFSETQ. This CDR3 is built from 15 residues. DNA of the CDR3: TGCGCCAGCAGCTTGTCGGGGGGCCGAGGACAGCCCCAGCATTTT. This gives the protein CASSLSGGRGQPQHF.

This clone was seen more than once but under ten times. This sequence joins TRBV5-4 and TRBJ2-2; no clear D gene. The CDR3 has 15 amino acids. CDR1 is SGHNT and CDR2 is YYREEE in the germline V gene (reference sequence). The V and J ends lost 7 bases and 1 base respectively, with 14 bases between them. This chain's CDR3 is CASYSLLGNTGELFF. The CDR3 coding sequence is TGTGCCAGCTATAGTTTGCTGGGGAACACCGGGGAGCTGTTTTTT.

V and J are TRBV25-1 and TRBJ2-2; D could derive from TRBD1 or TRBD2 (5 bases each). CDR3 length: 16 amino acids. Trimming pared 3 bases from V and 0 bases from J, leaving 11 bases between. Germline CDR1 MGHDK, CDR2 SYGVNS. The CDR3 loop reads CASSELGVANTGELFF. CDR3 bases: TGTGCCAGCAGTGAGTTGGGGGTGGCGAACACCGGGGAGCTGTTTTTT.

The chain has TRBV9 and TRBJ2-2, with a tentative D call TRBD1 (8 bases). The CDR3 spans 16 residues. V lost 4 bases and J lost 4, with 17 bases in between. Germline V gene sequence: CDR1 SGDLS, CDR2 YYNGEE. The CDR3 DNA reads as TGTGCCAGCAGCCCTTCGGACAGGGAGGGCACCGGGGAGCTGTTTTTT. It specifies CASSPSDREGTGELFF.

The chain combines TRBV6-5 with TRBJ2-1, with D unresolved. The CDR3 extends over 16 amino acids. The germline CDR1 and CDR2 sequences are MNHEY and SVGAGI. V gave up 2 bases and J gave up 0 bases, with 11 bases separating them. CDR3 sequence (DNA): TGTGCCAGCAGTTACAATACGCGGAGCTCCTACAATGAGCAGTTCTTC. This gives the protein CASSYNTRSSYNEQFF.

This clone was observed a handful of times. The same CDR3 is also encoded by other DNA sequences in this sample. V and J are TRBV7-9 and TRBJ2-7, with a possible D match to TRBD2 (5 bases). Germline-derived CDR1 and CDR2 are SEHNR and FQNEAQ (reference sequence). The CDR3 length is 14 residues. V dropped 0 bases and J dropped 0 bases, with 6 bases sitting between them. The CDR3 nucleotides read TGTGCCAGCAGCTTAGCTGGGAGCTCCTACGAGCAGTACTTC. Its protein product is CASSLAGSSYEQYF.

This clone showed up just once. The genes are TRBV7-2 and TRBJ1-5; D is ambiguous. V was cut by 1 base and J by 5 bases, with 9 bases left in between. In germline, CDR1 is SGHTA, CDR2 FQGNSA. The CDR3 sequence is 14 residues long. The DNA of the CDR3 is TGTGCCAGCAGCTTAGTGGCAGTCGATCAGCCCCAGCATTTT. The encoded protein is CASSLVAVDQPQHF.

As concerns this clone: No conserved phenylalanine or tryptophan ends this CDR3, so it is likely a read error. Because the CDR3's place on the DNA is in doubt, the DNA is left out and the CDR3 is given as listed by TCRdb. The rearrangement uses TRBV2 and TRBJ1-1. The CDR3 is 12 amino acids in total, end residues counted. Germline V gives CDR1 SNHLY, CDR2 FYNNEI. The CDR3 is CASRALTGRNEV.

This clone was found a few times. This sequence joins TRBV6-5 and TRBJ1-2, with 7 bases matching TRBD1. The germline V gene has CDR1 MNHEY and CDR2 SVGAGI. V lost 0 bases to trimming and J lost 6 bases; unmatched junction nucleotides: 1. The CDR3 runs 13 residues. The CDR3 nucleotides read TGTGCCAGCAGTTACTCGACAGGGAATGGCTACACCTTC. Translated, it gives CASSYSTGNGYTF.

V is TRBV15 and J is TRBJ2-7, with 9 bases fitting TRBD1. Germline V gene data show CDR1 as LNHNV and CDR2 as YYDKDF (reference sequence). This CDR3 is 15 amino acids long. Unmatched junction bases numbered 6, after V lost 0 bases and J lost 6 bases. This CDR3 is CATSRDRDRVSEQYF. The CDR3 nucleotides are TGTGCCACCAGCAGAGATCGGGACAGGGTATCCGAGCAGTACTTC.

The sample holds one count of this clone. The J gene is TRBJ2-2, the V gene TRBV10-3; 10 nucleotides agree with TRBD1. The V gene's germline CDR1 is ENHRY and CDR2 SYGVKD. Germline trimming cut 6 bases from V and 0 bases from J; bases unmatched to any gene: 16. The CDR3 runs to 20 residues. The CDR3 protein is CAIRADRGRPAPTNTGELFF. CDR3 in DNA: TGTGCCATCAGGGCTGACAGGGGGCGGCCAGCCCCTACGAACACCGGGGAGCTGTTTTTT.

The CDR3 nucleotides read TGTGCCAGCAGGGGAGCGGGACGGACAGATACGCAGTATTTT. As protein: CASRGAGRTDTQYF. This chain joins TRBV2 and TRBJ2-3; 7 nucleotides align to TRBD2. V shed 6 bases, J shed 3 bases, and the junction held 6 bases outside the gene matches. Looked up from germline, CDR1 is SNHLY and CDR2 is FYNNEI. The CDR3 is made up of 14 amino acids.

The chain recombines TRBV19 with TRBJ1-5; TRBD1 agrees at 12 bases. Looked up from germline, CDR1 is LNHDA and CDR2 is SQIVND (reference sequence). The CDR3 is 17 amino acids. Trimming at V came to 4 bases and at J to 2 bases, leaving 6 bases not matched to a gene. CDR3 sequence reads: CASSKGQGARGNQPQHF. The CDR3 bases are TGTGCCAGTAGTAAGGGACAGGGGGCCAGGGGCAATCAGCCCCAGCATTTT.

The table lists this clone with a count of one. V usage is TRBV7-3 and J usage is TRBJ1-5, with D possibly TRBD1 on 5 matching bases. The CDR3 consists of 17 residues. Looked up from germline, CDR1 is SGHTA and CDR2 is FQGTGA. V dropped 3 bases and J dropped 1 base, with 16 bases sitting between them. Here the CDR3 reads CASSFGRVSKSNQPQHF. CDR3 in DNA: TGTGCCAGCAGCTTCGGCAGGGTGAGTAAAAGCAATCAGCCCCAGCATTTT.

The rearrangement links TRBV5-1 to TRBJ2-3; TRBD2 might be the D (6 bases). This CDR3 region has 14 residues. The germline gives CDR1 SGHRS, CDR2 YFSETQ. V was shortened by 0 bases and J by 4 bases, with 9 bases between the two germline ends. The CDR3 DNA reads as TGCGCCAGCAGCTTGGGGAGGGGCCCAGATACGCAGTATTTT. As protein: CASSLGRGPDTQYF.

This clone was seen a single time. The CDR3 DNA reads as TGTGCCAGCAGGGAAATCCGGGGCGCCTACAATGAGCAGTTCTTC. Translation gives CASREIRGAYNEQFF. The rearrangement joins TRBV7-8 to TRBJ2-1, with D perhaps being TRBD1 or TRBD2 (5 bases each). Germline V lookup: CDR1 SGHVS, CDR2 FQNEAQ. Trimming removed 6 bases from V and 2 bases from J, with 14 bases in between. CDR3 length: 15 residues.

The chain has TRBV6-5 and TRBJ2-7, with 11 bases matching TRBD2. The germline gives CDR1 MNHEY, CDR2 SVGAGI. The CDR3 length is 16 residues. V lost 0 bases and J lost 5; bases outside the gene matches: 6. This CDR3 is CASSYSASGRFNEQYF. The CDR3 DNA reads TGTGCCAGCAGTTACTCCGCTAGCGGGAGGTTCAACGAGCAGTACTTC.